This is a list of T cell receptor beta chains from one sample in a study of CD8+ T cells in alopecia areata. Produced via immunoSEQ multiplex PCR; TCRdb's table is partial and in-frame only. The sample comprises about 210,000 clones, under 60% of which are singletons, and around 1.4% rests with the top ten. The material sequenced was CD4+ T cells sorted from blood, taken at week 4, from a patient treated with tofacitinib. Receptors were obtained from a human donor with alopecia areata. Each CDR3 is given without its conserved first and last residue.

J | V | CDR3
TRBJ1-1 | TRBV20-1 | SASTEAF
TRBJ2-1 | TRBV5-1 | ASSLAGGASYNEQF
TRBJ2-7 | TRBV19 | ASSARQGLEQY
TRBJ1-5 | TRBV6-5 | ASRGEDQPQH
TRBJ1-2 | TRBV10-3 | AIRLTGEDGYT
TRBJ1-1 | TRBV27 | ASRFGGLGGEAF
TRBJ2-5 | TRBV7-2 | ASSPTGSGETQY
TRBJ2-7 | TRBV29-1 | SVEVGAPYEQY
TRBJ2-1 | TRBV7-2 | ASSLMDGNEQF
TRBJ2-5 | TRBV25-1 | ASSEGGRGETQY
TRBJ1-6 | TRBV5-6 | ASTKDRVGSPLH
TRBJ1-1 | TRBV29-1 | SAATALAGKGGF
TRBJ2-7 | TRBV30 | AWPVTSGGFDEQY
TRBJ2-2 | TRBV7-2 | ASSLRRGGELF
TRBJ2-5 | TRBV5-1 | ASSARTGRGQTQY
TRBJ2-7 | TRBV7-2 | ASSLGYTYEQY
TRBJ2-7 | TRBV29-1 | SVGSVVHEQY
TRBJ2-7 | TRBV5-1 | ASSLAGQTYEQY
TRBJ1-1 | TRBV7-2 | ASSFTGQGAGNTEAF
TRBJ2-7 | TRBV27 | ASSFYPSGGVYEQY
TRBJ1-2 | TRBV27 | ASTFKGGQLYGYT
TRBJ1-5 | TRBV29-1 | SAMNVSSNQPQH
TRBJ1-2 | TRBV20-1 | SARGPDGYT
TRBJ1-2 | TRBV29-1 | SVENSPNYGYT
TRBJ1-2 | TRBV29-1 | SVDSSRGHGYT
TRBJ1-2 | TRBV25-1 | ASSAGTGGGYT
TRBJ2-4 | TRBV4-3 | ASSQVFSVAKNIQY
TRBJ2-7 | TRBV10-2 | ASSADYEQY
TRBJ2-3 | TRBV27 | ASSLLTAGDTDTQY
TRBJ2-3 | TRBV4-3 | ASSPLEGGTDTQY
TRBJ1-5 | TRBV5-6 | ASSSDRGSNQPQH
TRBJ1-5 | TRBV10-3 | AINDQQGNQPQH
TRBJ2-6 | TRBV4-3 | ASSQDKGSGANVLT
TRBJ1-1 | TRBV5-1 | ASSPQGGNTEAF
TRBJ1-2 | TRBV7-2 | ASSLGQEIYGYT
TRBJ2-6 | TRBV7-9 | ASSFSGGRSGANVLT
TRBJ1-2 | TRBV29-1 | SVPPVSGRGYGYT
TRBJ2-3 | TRBV10-3 | AISLGRVDDTQY
TRBJ2-7 | TRBV28 | ASKVQGGGVEQY
TRBJ2-4 | TRBV5-1 | ASSLGSGGNPEY
TRBJ1-4 | TRBV2 | ATVGNEKLF
TRBJ1-5 | TRBV30 | AWSGSNQPQH
TRBJ2-7 | TRBV7-9 | ASTVGAGDYEQY
TRBJ2-3 | TRBV27 | ASSSAGTSSFPDTQY
TRBJ2-1 | TRBV7-3 | ASSLARESNEQF
TRBJ1-5 | TRBV15 | ATSRDWERQPQH
TRBJ1-6 | TRBV18 | ASSPTDGRNSPLH
TRBJ2-5 | TRBV30 | AWSLSFQETQY
TRBJ1-6 | TRBV4-3 | ASSQVNQAGYNSPLH
TRBJ2-7 | TRBV29-1 | SVEYQGANEQY
TRBJ2-7 | TRBV6-1 | ASSEEGTQRTYEQY
TRBJ1-1 | TRBV4-3 | ASSRGRTEAF
TRBJ1-1 | TRBV30 | AWRGQWNEAF
TRBJ1-1 | TRBV19 | ASKARTSEAF
TRBJ1-4 | TRBV27 | ASKRWDDEKLF
TRBJ1-1 | TRBV15 | ATSRPEGATEAF
TRBJ1-1 | TRBV5-1 | ASSLATGGPTEAF